These T cell receptor beta chains were read from a single sample in a study of CD8 T cells in ankylosing spondylitis. TCRdb re-derived calls from the 5' RACE reads in MiXCR, one entry per CDR3 protein. The table lists 670,000 or so distinct CDR3 sequences, roughly 19% of them singletons. Sequenced material: blood, either unsorted or a sorted T cell fraction (not recorded which). The origin of the receptors is a male donor with ankylosing spondylitis. The CDR3 runs from the conserved cysteine through the conserved F or W. The D gene is left open where the match is weak. Some rows have no size entry. The others give once, few or many, or a class for an expanded clone.

d_call	v_call	cdr3_length	j_call	clone_size	cdr3_nt	cdr3_aa
.	TRBV3-1	14	TRBJ2-7	many	TGTGCCAGCAGCCAAGGAGCGGGCCCGTACGAGCAGTACTTC	CASSQGAGPYEQYF
TRBD2	TRBV10-2	16	TRBJ2-3	few	TGCGCCAGCAGTGAGATAGCGGGGGTAGGGGCAGATACGCAGTATTTT	CASSEIAGVGADTQYF
.	TRBV6-5	14	TRBJ1-2	few	TGTGCCAGCAGTTGGGACGGAGGGAACTATGGCTACACCTTC	CASSWDGGNYGYTF
.	TRBV20-1	14	TRBJ2-7	.	TGCAGTGCTAGAGCCGGGGATTCGTCCTACGAGCAGTACTTC	CSARAGDSSYEQYF
.	TRBV29-1	13	TRBJ1-1	few	TGCAGCGTTGAAAGTCCCCAGGGGCCTGGGGCTTTCTTT	CSVESPQGPGAFF
TRBD2	TRBV15	18	TRBJ2-2	few	TGTGCCACCAGCAGAGATAGAGAAGCGGGAGGAATGCGCGGGGAGCTGTTTTTT	CATSRDREAGGMRGELFF
TRBD2	TRBV24-1	16	TRBJ2-3	few	TGTGCCACCAGTGGACCCCCGGGACTAGGGGGAGATACGCAGTATTTT	CATSGPPGLGGDTQYF
TRBD1	TRBV7-6	15	TRBJ2-3	few	TGTGCCAGCAGCCTCCGACAGGGAACCACAGATACGCAGTATTTT	CASSLRQGTTDTQYF
TRBD2	TRBV5-1	14	TRBJ2-1	.	TGCGCCAGCAGCTTATTGCGGGAGAGGGATGAGCAGTTCTTC	CASSLLRERDEQFF
TRBD1	TRBV5-1	15	TRBJ2-7	few	TGCGCCACCTCCCCCGGGACAGCAACCTTCTACGAGCAGTACTTC	CATSPGTATFYEQYF
.	TRBV7-2	17	TRBJ2-7	many	TGTGCCAGCAGCCCCCCACGCATGAAGGGCATAACCGACGAGCAGTACTTC	CASSPPRMKGITDEQYF
.	TRBV5-1	15	TRBJ2-7	few	TGCGCCAGCAGCTTCAACCCCGGGTTAAACTACGAGCAGTACTTC	CASSFNPGLNYEQYF
TRBD1	TRBV7-8	11	TRBJ2-5	.	TGTGCCAGCAGCTCCCCCGGGACAGAGTACTTC	CASSSPGTEYF
.	TRBV12-3/TRBV12-4	17	TRBJ1-2	few	TGTGCCAGCAGTCCGGGGGGCAGGGACTTCTCGAGCTATGGCTACACCTTC	CASSPGGRDFSSYGYTF
.	TRBV4-2	14	TRBJ2-3	few	TGTGCCAGCAGCCAAGATGCTTTTACGGATACGCAGTATTTT	CASSQDAFTDTQYF
TRBD2	TRBV6-2/TRBV6-3	14	TRBJ2-3	many	TGTGCCATTAAAGGCGGGGGGCCTACAGATACGCAGTATTTT	CAIKGGGPTDTQYF
.	TRBV20-1	13	TRBJ1-1	many	TGCAGTGCTAGAGATTCCCGGGACCGTGAAGCTTTCTTT	CSARDSRDREAFF
.	TRBV5-1	14	TRBJ1-1	many	TGCGCCAGCACAGGAGAATGGGGTAGGACTGAAGCTTTCTTT	CASTGEWGRTEAFF
TRBD1	TRBV9	16	TRBJ1-5	.	TGTGCCAGCAGCGCCGGGGACAGGGGGCTGGGTCAGCCCCAGCATTTT	CASSAGDRGLGQPQHF
TRBD1	TRBV7-2	17	TRBJ2-7	many	TGTGCCAGCAGCTCTCTCGGGACAGGACTAAGCTCCTACGAGCAGTACTTC	CASSSLGTGLSSYEQYF
.	TRBV5-1	14	TRBJ2-7	many	TGCGCCAGCAGCTTGGTAGGTCAGATCTACGAGCAGTACTTC	CASSLVGQIYEQYF
.	TRBV4-1	16	TRBJ1-5	.	TGCGCCAGCAGCCAAGGACAGGACAGAGAGAATCAGCCCCAGCATTTT	CASSQGQDRENQPQHF
.	TRBV27	14	TRBJ1-1	.	TGTGCCAGCGGCCCCCGGGGCTTCCGCACTGAAGCTTTCTTT	CASGPRGFRTEAFF
.	TRBV4-2	15	TRBJ2-3	few	TGTGCCAGCAGCCAACTACAGGCCGACACAGATACGCAGTATTTT	CASSQLQADTDTQYF
.	TRBV28	17	TRBJ1-2	few	TGTGCCAGCAGTCCCTACCACGGGGTTGCGGCCTTCTATGGCTACACCTTC	CASSPYHGVAAFYGYTF